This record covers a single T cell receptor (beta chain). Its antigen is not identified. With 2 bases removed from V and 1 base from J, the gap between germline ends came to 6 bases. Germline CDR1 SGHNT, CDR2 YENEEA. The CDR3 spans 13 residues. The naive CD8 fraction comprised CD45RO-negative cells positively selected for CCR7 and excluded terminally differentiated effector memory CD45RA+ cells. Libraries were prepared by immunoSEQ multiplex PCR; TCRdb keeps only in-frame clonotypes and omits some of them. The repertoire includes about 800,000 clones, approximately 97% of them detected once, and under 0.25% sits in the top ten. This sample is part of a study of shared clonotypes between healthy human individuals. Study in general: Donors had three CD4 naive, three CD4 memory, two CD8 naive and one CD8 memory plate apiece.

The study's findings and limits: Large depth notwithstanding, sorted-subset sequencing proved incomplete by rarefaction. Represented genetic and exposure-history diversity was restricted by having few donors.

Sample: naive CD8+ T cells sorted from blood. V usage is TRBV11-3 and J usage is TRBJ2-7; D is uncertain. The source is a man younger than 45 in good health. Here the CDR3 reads CASSLYGSYEQYF. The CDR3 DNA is TGTGCCAGCAGCTTATATGGATCCTACGAGCAGTACTTC.